Reported below is one T cell receptor beta chain. Its antigen is not identified. The CDR3 is 15 residues long. With 5 bases clipped from V and 7 bases from J, the junction kept 9 bases outside the gene matches. CDR1 and CDR2 (germline): MRHNA, SNTAGT. These data come from a study of OX40 agonist ivuxolimab in advanced cancers. Across the whole study: An anti-OX40 (CD134) antibody with agonistic activity, ivuxolimab, was administered to patients.

This table comes from immunoSEQ multiplex PCR, and its TCRdb copy is limited to in-frame clones, with some not included. This sample has tens of thousands of clones, with under 90% found just once. Regarding the study as a whole: Doses of 0.1 to 3.0 mg/kg were accompanied by clonal expansion of CD4+ and CD8+ blood T cells by week 6.

The chain joins TRBV6-4 to TRBJ2-1; 9 bases match TRBD2. The TCR comes from an adult with an advanced solid tumor such as melanoma, head and neck, liver or kidney cancer. This material consisted of CD4+ or CD8+ T cells sorted from blood, taken in a trial of the OX40 agonist ivuxolimab. CDR3 residues: CASSPGLAVRNEQFF. The DNA for the CDR3 is TGTGCCAGCAGTCCGGGACTAGCTGTGCGGAATGAGCAGTTCTTC.